Sequencing of this T cell receptor (beta chain) was carried out in a study of blood T cell repertoires in COVID-19. This table comes from immunoSEQ multiplex PCR, and its TCRdb copy is limited to in-frame clones, with some not included. This table holds around 260,000 clones, more than 75% found once. With V trimmed by 3 bases and J by 0 bases, 2 bases remained unmatched. Germline CDR1 is SGDLS and CDR2 is YYNGEE. This CDR3 has 15 amino acids. Sequenced sample: peripheral blood. V and J are TRBV9 and TRBJ2-1, with 8 bases that match TRBD2. The receptor was derived from a woman aged 55-70 years with COVID-19, enrolled during active disease. CDR3 region: CASSESGSSYNEQFF. The CDR3 DNA sequence: TGTGCCAGCAGCGAAAGCGGGAGCTCCTACAATGAGCAGTTCTTC.